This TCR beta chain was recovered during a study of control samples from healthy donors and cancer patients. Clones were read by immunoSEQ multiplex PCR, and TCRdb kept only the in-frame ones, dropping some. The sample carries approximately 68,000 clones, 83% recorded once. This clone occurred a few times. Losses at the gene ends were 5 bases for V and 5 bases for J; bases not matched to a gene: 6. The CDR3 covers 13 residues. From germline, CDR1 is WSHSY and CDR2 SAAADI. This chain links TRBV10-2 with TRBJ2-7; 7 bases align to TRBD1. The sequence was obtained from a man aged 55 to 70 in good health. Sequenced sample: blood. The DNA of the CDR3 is TGCGCCAGCAGTTTGACAGGGTTTGACGAGCAGTACTTC. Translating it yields CASSLTGFDEQYF.